These 18 T cell receptor beta chains originate from one sample sequenced in a study of shared clonotypes between healthy human individuals. Libraries were prepared by immunoSEQ multiplex PCR; TCRdb keeps only in-frame clonotypes and omits some of them. The sample holds approximately 330,000 clones, about 70% seen once. Sequenced material: memory CD4+ T cells sorted from blood. The sample's subset: CD45RA-negative fraction. The receptors derive from a man aged 30 to 45 in good health.

The V and J genes are TRBV7-1 and TRBJ1-2; 7 nucleotides line up with TRBD1. TRBV7-1 is sorted into the ORF group, with uncertain function. V trimming: 4 bases; J trimming: 5 bases; junction bases outside the gene matches: 4. The CDR3 sequence is 13 residues long. The CDR3 sequence: CASSLYRGYGYTF. The CDR3 DNA reads TGTGCCAGCAGCTTATACAGGGGTTATGGCTACACCTTC.

The chain employs TRBV2 and TRBJ1-2; 12 bases match TRBD1. The trim removed 11 bases at V and 8 bases at J, leaving 12 bases unmatched. CDR3 length: 14 amino acids. The germline CDR1 and CDR2 sequences are SNHLY and FYNNEI. This chain's CDR3 is CAGEGTGGAGGYTF. Written as DNA, the CDR3 is TGTGCCGGCGAGGGGACAGGGGGCGCCGGGGGCTACACCTTC.

This clone has more than one count but fewer than ten. The chain couples TRBV10-3 to TRBJ2-7, with a tentative D call TRBD1 (6 bases). Trimming left V 3 bases short and J 2 bases short, with 11 bases between. Germline V gene data show CDR1 as ENHRY and CDR2 as SYGVKD. The length of the CDR3 is 14 residues. The CDR3 region is CAISETQGTYEQYF. The CDR3 DNA reads as TGTGCCATCAGTGAAACACAGGGAACCTACGAGCAGTACTTC.

V and J are TRBV11-2 and TRBJ2-1; D tentatively reads TRBD1 or TRBD2 (5 bases each). CDR1 SGHAT and CDR2 FQNNGV come from the germline V gene. V lost 4 bases to trimming and J lost 12 bases, with 16 bases between them. The CDR3 consists of 13 residues. The CDR3 here is CASSSPGHQRQFF. The CDR3, as DNA: TGTGCCAGCAGCTCCCCGGGGCACCAAAGGCAGTTCTTC.

The chain joins TRBV15 to TRBJ1-2; D call uncertain. Trimming left V 0 bases short and J 8 bases short, with 10 bases between. This CDR3 has 13 amino acids. CDR1 and CDR2 from the germline V gene are LNHNV and YYDKDF (reference sequence). The CDR3 nucleotides are TGTGCCACCAGCAGAGATCTGATGGGAGGCTACACCTTC. Translating it yields CATSRDLMGGYTF.

The J gene is TRBJ2-1, the V gene TRBV4-1; no firm D call. CDR1 and CDR2 (germline): MGHRA, YSYEKL. V gave up 6 bases and J gave up 0 bases, with 12 bases separating them. The CDR3 extends over 15 amino acids. The CDR3 DNA reads TGCGCCAGCAGAGCGACCGAGAGCTCCTACAATGAGCAGTTCTTC. It yields the protein CASRATESSYNEQFF.

This clone occurred a few times. This chain uses TRBV10-2 with TRBJ1-3, with unresolved D. CDR3 length: 14 residues. V lost 3 bases to trimming and J lost 4 bases, with 10 bases between them. Germline V gene lookup returns CDR1 WSHSY and CDR2 SAAADI. This CDR3 reads CASSEGGRGNTIYF. CDR3 sequence (DNA): TGCGCCAGCAGTGAAGGAGGGAGAGGAAACACCATATATTTT.

This clone has just a few counts. The J gene is TRBJ2-3, the V gene TRBV5-5, with D perhaps matching TRBD2 (6 bases). The V gene's germline CDR1 is SGHKS and CDR2 YYEKEE (reference sequence). The CDR3 runs 13 residues. Trimming took off 3 bases at V and 7 bases at J, with 12 bases between the two ends. The DNA of the CDR3 is TGTGCCAGCAGCTCCTTAGCGGAGTATACGCAGTATTTT. Translating it yields CASSSLAEYTQYF.

This rearrangement joins TRBV6-6 to TRBJ2-7; D remains ambiguous. Trimming took 7 bases from V and 3 from J, leaving 16 bases between them. The CDR3 sequence is 14 residues long. Germline values: CDR1 MNHNY, CDR2 SVGAGI (reference sequence). The CDR3 nucleotides read TGTGCCAGCATGGCCGGCGAATATTACTACGAGCAGTACTTC. This translates into CASMAGEYYYEQYF.

This clone was observed a single time. V is TRBV7-9 and J is TRBJ2-1; 13 bases match TRBD2. The V and J ends lost 5 bases and 1 base, in that order; junction bases with no gene match: 8. This CDR3 spans 18 amino acids. Germline CDR1 SEHNR, CDR2 FQNEAQ (reference sequence). The CDR3 loop reads CASSGRGLAGTSYNEQFF. The CDR3 bases are TGTGCCAGCAGCGGACGGGGACTAGCGGGGACGTCCTACAATGAGCAGTTCTTC. Drawing the rest from reference TRBV7-9 and TRBJ2-1, the complete variable domain is DTGVSQNPRHKITKRGQNVTFRCDPISEHNRLYWYRQTLGQGPEFLTYFQNEAQLEKSRLLSDRFSAERPKGSFSTLEIQRTEQGDSAMYLCASSGRGLAGTSYNEQFFGPGTRLTVL.

With respect to this clone: The junction departs from germline at one end; a sequencing error may be responsible. This specimen includes other DNA sequences encoding the same CDR3. The chain employs TRBV28 and TRBJ2-3, with D perhaps matching TRBD2 (6 bases). Germline CDR1 reads MDHEN; CDR2 reads SYDVKM. The CDR3 consists of 14 residues. The DNA of the CDR3 is TGTGCCAGCAGTTTATCCGGGAGCACGGATACGCAGTATTTT. Its translation is CASSLSGSTDTQYF.

This clone appeared a few times. The chain joins TRBV6-4 to TRBJ1-3; D is undetermined. V was pared by 2 bases and J by 0 bases, with 11 bases between. Germline V CDR1 and CDR2: MRHNA, SNTAGT. The CDR3 loop spans 16 amino acids. CDR3 coding DNA: TGTGCCAGCAGTGACACAAAAGGCCTCTCTGGAAACACCATATATTTT. Its protein is CASSDTKGLSGNTIYF.

This rearrangement joins TRBV5-1 to TRBJ2-5, with TRBD1 matching 7 bases. Losses at the gene ends were 4 bases for V and 5 bases for J; bases not matched to a gene: 5. The CDR3 sequence is 13 residues long. Germline-derived CDR1 and CDR2 are SGHRS and YFSETQ. The CDR3 spells CASSPQGRETQYF. Here the CDR3 DNA reads TGCGCCAGCAGCCCACAGGGGCGGGAGACCCAGTACTTC.

J is TRBJ2-7 and V is TRBV25-1; 7 positions agree with TRBD2. CDR1 MGHDK and CDR2 SYGVNS come from the germline V gene. CDR3 size: 11 residues. Unmatched junction bases numbered 6, after V lost 10 bases and J lost 6 bases. CDR3 DNA: TGTGCCACCGCGGGGGTAGGCGAGCAGTACTTC. It encodes CATAGVGEQYF.

As to this clone: Mismatch with germline at one junction end may stem from a read error. The chain is built from TRBV5-5 and TRBJ2-1; the D is unclear. The CDR3 covers 13 residues. Germline CDR1 and CDR2: SGHKS and YYEKEE (reference sequence). Written as DNA, the CDR3 is TGTGCCAGCAGCTTGGGTAGCTACACTGAGCAGTTCTTC. This sequence encodes CASSLGSYTEQFF.

The V and J genes are TRBV19 and TRBJ1-1; D is ambiguous. The CDR3 has 14 amino acids. Germline V gene lookup returns CDR1 LNHDA and CDR2 SQIVND (reference sequence). V was shortened by 3 bases and J by 0 bases, with 8 bases between the two germline ends. CDR3 DNA: TGTGCCAGTAGTATGCAGATCATGAACACTGAAGCTTTCTTT. Residues: CASSMQIMNTEAFF.

The V and J genes are TRBV27 and TRBJ2-3; 8 nucleotides align to TRBD1. The CDR3 totals 16 residues. The trim removed 2 bases at V and 0 bases at J, leaving 4 bases unmatched. The germline V gene has CDR1 MNHEY and CDR2 SMNVEV (reference sequence). CDR3 in DNA: TGTGCCAGCAGTTTAAGGCGACAGGGGAGCACAGATACGCAGTATTTT. It translates to CASSLRRQGSTDTQYF.

The rearrangement links TRBV10-3 to TRBJ2-7, with D uncertain. Deletions cut 0 bases from V and 2 bases from J, with 14 bases between. This CDR3 is built from 16 residues. CDR1 and CDR2 from the germline V gene are ENHRY and SYGVKD. The CDR3 sequence: CAISESNQARPYEQYF. DNA for the CDR3: TGTGCCATCAGTGAGTCGAATCAGGCCAGGCCCTACGAGCAGTACTTC.